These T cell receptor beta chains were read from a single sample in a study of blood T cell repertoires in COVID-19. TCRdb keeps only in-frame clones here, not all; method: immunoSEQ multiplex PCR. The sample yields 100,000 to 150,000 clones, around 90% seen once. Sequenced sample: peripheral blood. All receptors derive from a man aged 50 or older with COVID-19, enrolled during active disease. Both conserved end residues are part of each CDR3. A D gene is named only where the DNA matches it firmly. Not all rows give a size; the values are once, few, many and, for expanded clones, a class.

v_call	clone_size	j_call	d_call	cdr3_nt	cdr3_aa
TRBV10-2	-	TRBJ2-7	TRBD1	TGCGCCAGCGGACGGACAGGGTATTACGAGCAGTACTTC	CASGRTGYYEQYF
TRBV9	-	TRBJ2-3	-	TGTGCCAGCAGGGCTACAGATACGCAGTATTTT	CASRATDTQYF
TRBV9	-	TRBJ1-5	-	TGTGCCAGCAGCGTATCAGACACCGCGCGTCAGCCCCAGCATTTT	CASSVSDTARQPQHF
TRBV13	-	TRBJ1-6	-	TGTGCCAGCAGCTTTTACGGGGGGAATTCACCCCTCCACTTT	CASSFYGGNSPLHF
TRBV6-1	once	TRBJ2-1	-	TGTGCCAGCAGTGAAGGGGCAGGGCTCAATGAGCAGTTCTTC	CASSEGAGLNEQFF
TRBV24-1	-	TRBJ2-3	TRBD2	TGTGCCACCAGTGGGAAACTAGCGGGACTCACAGATACGCAGTATTTT	CATSGKLAGLTDTQYF
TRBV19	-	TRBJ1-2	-	TGTGCCAGTAGTATTCCGGACACCGGCTATGGCTACACCTTC	CASSIPDTGYGYTF
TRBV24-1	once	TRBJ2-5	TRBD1	TGTGCCACGAGTGGGGGTCCGACAGGGTCAATCGTGACCCAGTACTTC	CATSGGPTGSIVTQYF
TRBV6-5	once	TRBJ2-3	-	TGTGCCAGCAGTTACGCCGGAGACACAGATACGCAGTATTTT	CASSYAGDTDTQYF
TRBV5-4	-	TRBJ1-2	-	TGTGCCAGCAGCCTAAACAGGGTCGTGGGCTACACCTTC	CASSLNRVVGYTF
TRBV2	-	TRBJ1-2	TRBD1	TGTGCCACCCGGACAGGCCATAACTATGGCTACACCTTC	CATRTGHNYGYTF
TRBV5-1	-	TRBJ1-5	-	TGCGCCAGCAGCTTATTAGGAGATCAGCCCCAGCATTTT	CASSLLGDQPQHF
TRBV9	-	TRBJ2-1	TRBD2	TGTGCCAGCAGCGCCACTAGCGGGTTTTACAATGAGCAGTTCTTC	CASSATSGFYNEQFF
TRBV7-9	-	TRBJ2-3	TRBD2	TGTGCCAGCAGGAAACTAGCGTCTAGCACAGATACGCAGTATTTT	CASRKLASSTDTQYF
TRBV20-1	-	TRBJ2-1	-	TGCAGTGCTCCAGGGGAAAGCGAGCAGTTCTTC	CSAPGESEQFF
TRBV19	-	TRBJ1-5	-	TGTGCCAGTAGTATAACTGGACAGCCTAATCAGCCCCAGCATTTT	CASSITGQPNQPQHF
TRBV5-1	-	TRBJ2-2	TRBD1	TGCGCCACCGGGACAGGGGGCCCCGGGGAGCTGTTTTTT	CATGTGGPGELFF
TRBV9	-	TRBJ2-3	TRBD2	TGTGCCAGCAGCGTAGACCCAACACTAGCGGGGGGCACAGATACGCAGTATTTT	CASSVDPTLAGGTDTQYF
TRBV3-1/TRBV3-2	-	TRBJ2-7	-	TGTGCCAGCAGCCAGCAGGGCTCCTACGAGCAGTACTTC	CASSQQGSYEQYF
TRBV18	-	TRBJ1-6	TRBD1	TGTGCCAGCTCACCATTCGGTCCTGAGGGGGCTAGGTCCTATAATTCACCCCTCCACTTT	CASSPFGPEGARSYNSPLHF
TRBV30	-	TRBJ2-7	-	TGTGCCTGGAGCTCCGGGATCCGCTACGAGCAGTACTTC	CAWSSGIRYEQYF
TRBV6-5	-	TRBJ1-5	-	TGTGCCAGCAATCCAGGGGTTGGGAGCAATCAGCCCCAGCATTTT	CASNPGVGSNQPQHF
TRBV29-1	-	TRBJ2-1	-	TGCAGCGCCACCGCAGGCGCCAATGAGCAGTTCTTC	CSATAGANEQFF
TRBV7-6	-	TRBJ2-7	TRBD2	TGTGCCAGCAGGCCTCTAGCGGGAGGCTCCTACGAGCAGTACTTC	CASRPLAGGSYEQYF
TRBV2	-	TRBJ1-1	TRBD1	TGTGCCAGCAGTACAGGGGGCGCTTCTGAAGCTTTCTTT	CASSTGGASEAFF
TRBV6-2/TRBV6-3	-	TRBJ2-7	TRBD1	TGTGCCAGCAGTCCCAACAAGGGACAGGGTTTCGACACCACCTACGAGCAGTACTTC	CASSPNKGQGFDTTYEQYF
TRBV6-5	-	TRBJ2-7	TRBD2	TGTGCCAGCAGTAATGGACTAGCGGGGACCTACGAGCAGTACTTC	CASSNGLAGTYEQYF
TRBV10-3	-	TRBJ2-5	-	TGTGCCATCAGGGATCCGGGACAAGGATTGACCCAGTACTTC	CAIRDPGQGLTQYF
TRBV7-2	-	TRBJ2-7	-	TGTGCCAGCAGCTTCCAACAGGGCTACGAGCAGTACTTC	CASSFQQGYEQYF
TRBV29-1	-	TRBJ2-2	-	TGCAGCGTTCGGACTGGACCGAACACCGGGGAGCTGTTTTTT	CSVRTGPNTGELFF
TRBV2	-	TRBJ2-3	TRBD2	TGTGCCAGCAAGCGGGAGGTCACAGATACGCAGTATTTT	CASKREVTDTQYF
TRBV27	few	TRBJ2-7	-	TGTGCCAGCAGTCCAGGTGGAGGACTCAAGGACGAGCAGTACTTC	CASSPGGGLKDEQYF
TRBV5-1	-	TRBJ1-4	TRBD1	TGCGCCAGCAGGCTCAGGGGGCAGGATGAAAAACTGTTTTTT	CASRLRGQDEKLFF
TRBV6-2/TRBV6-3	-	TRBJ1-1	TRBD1	TGTGCCAGCAGCCTCGACAGGGACCCATACACTGAAGCTTTCTTT	CASSLDRDPYTEAFF
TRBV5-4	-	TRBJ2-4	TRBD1	TGTGCCAGCAGCATTGACAGGGTCTTGAACATTCAGTACTTC	CASSIDRVLNIQYF
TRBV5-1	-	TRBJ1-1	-	TGCGCCAGCAGCTCCTCAGGGCTGGGCACTGAAGCTTTCTTT	CASSSSGLGTEAFF
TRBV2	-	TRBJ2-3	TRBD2	TGTGCCAGCAGTGATGTGGGACTAGCAGCCACAGATACGCAGTATTTT	CASSDVGLAATDTQYF
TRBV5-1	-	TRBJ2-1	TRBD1	TGCGCCAGCAGCCCCGGACAGGTGCAGTACAATGAGCAGTTCTTC	CASSPGQVQYNEQFF
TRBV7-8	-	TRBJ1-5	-	TGTGCCAGCAGCTTACGGGAGGGTAATCAGCCCCAGCATTTT	CASSLREGNQPQHF
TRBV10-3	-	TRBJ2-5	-	TGTGCCATCAGTGAGTCGATCGGACAGCAAGAGACCCAGTACTTC	CAISESIGQQETQYF
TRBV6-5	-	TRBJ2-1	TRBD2	TGTGCCAGCAGCTCCGGGACTAGCGGGAAAGTTGAGCAGTTCTTC	CASSSGTSGKVEQFF
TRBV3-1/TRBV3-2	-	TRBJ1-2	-	TGTGCCAGCAGCCAATTGCCCAGGACTAACTATGGCTACACCTTC	CASSQLPRTNYGYTF
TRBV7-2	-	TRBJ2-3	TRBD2	TGTGCCAGCAGCTTAGGGGCGGGAGGGCCAGATACGCAGTATTTT	CASSLGAGGPDTQYF
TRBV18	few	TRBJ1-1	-	TGTGCCAGCTCGCCATACAGGGACGGCACTGAAGCTTTCTTT	CASSPYRDGTEAFF
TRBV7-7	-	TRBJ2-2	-	TGTGCTAGCAGCCCTAGAGAAACCGGGGAGCTGTTTTTT	CASSPRETGELFF